This T cell receptor (beta chain) was sequenced for a study of T cells in Graves' hyperthyroidism and ophthalmopathy. Pregnant or lactating patients were excluded, as were those with uncontrolled infection or other autoimmune disease. This clonotype was observed a few times. CDR1 is SGHDN and CDR2 is FVKESK in the germline V gene. The length of the CDR3 is 17 residues. V was cut by 1 base and J by 7 bases, with 19 bases left in between. Amplification of TCR beta CDR3 regions used RNA as the template. Carried out on the TCR CDR3, a first-round RT-PCR used the HTBI primer set. From the multiplex PCR reads, TCRdb called clonotypes with MiXCR, one entry per CDR3 protein. The repertoire holds around 600,000 distinct CDR3 sequences, approximately 14% seen once, with under 15% in the top ten.

The V and J genes are TRBV14 and TRBJ2-2, with a weak D call TRBD2 (6 bases). This sequence originates from a woman aged 50 to 60 with Graves' ophthalmopathy. The sequenced material came from blood. The CDR3 coding sequence is TGTGCCAGCAGCCAAGGCCAGTTGGGACTTGGGGTCGGGGAGCTGTTTTTT. Its protein is CASSQGQLGLGVGELFF.